This T cell receptor (beta chain) appears in the sequencing data of a study of identical twins. Study findings and constraints: Potential partial confounding of zero-insertion analyses by invariant MAIT and iNKT cells was noted.

Template switching added a universal primer site, and cDNA bore unique molecular identifiers. One entry per CDR3 protein, called by TCRdb with MiXCR from the 5' RACE reads. The sample carries a few hundred thousand distinct CDR3 sequences, about 10% recorded once. V lost 1 base and J lost 5, with 21 bases in between. Germline values: CDR1 LNHNV, CDR2 YYDKDF (reference sequence). This CDR3 contains 18 residues. This clonotype was found many times. What it binds is unknown. The V gene is TRBV15, the J gene TRBJ2-1; TRBD1 or TRBD2 may be the D gene (5 bases each). Sequences were obtained from memory T cells sorted from blood. This sequence originates from a man aged 50 or older in good health. CDR3 DNA: TGTGCCACCAGCAGAGTGGGGGAACTAAGACGGAGGAACAATGAGCAGTTCTTC. It is translated as CATSRVGELRRRNNEQFF. Combining the CDR3 with reference TRBV15 and TRBJ2-1 gives the whole variable domain DAMVIQNPRYQVTQFGKPVTLSCSQTLNHNVMYWYQQKSSQAPKLLFHYYDKDFNNEADTPDNFQSRRPNTSFCFLDIRSPGLGDTAMYLCATSRVGELRRRNNEQFFGPGTRLTVL.